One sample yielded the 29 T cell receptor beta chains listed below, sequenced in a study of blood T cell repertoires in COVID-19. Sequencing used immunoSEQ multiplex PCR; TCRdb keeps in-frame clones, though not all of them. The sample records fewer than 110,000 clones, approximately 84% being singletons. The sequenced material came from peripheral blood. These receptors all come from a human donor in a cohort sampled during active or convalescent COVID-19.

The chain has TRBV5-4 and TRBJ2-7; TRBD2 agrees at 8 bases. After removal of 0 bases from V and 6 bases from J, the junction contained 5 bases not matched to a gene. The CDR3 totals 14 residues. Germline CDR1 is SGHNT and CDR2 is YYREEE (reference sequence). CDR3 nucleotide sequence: TGTGCCAGCAGCTTGGTCGGGGGGGCCCGCGAGCAGTACTTC. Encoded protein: CASSLVGGAREQYF.

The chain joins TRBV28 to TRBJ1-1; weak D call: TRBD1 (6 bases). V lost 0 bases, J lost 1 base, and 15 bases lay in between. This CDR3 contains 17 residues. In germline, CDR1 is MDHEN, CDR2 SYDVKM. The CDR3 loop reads CASSLWLNRDKNTEAFF. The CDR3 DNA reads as TGTGCCAGCAGTTTATGGTTAAACCGGGACAAGAACACTGAAGCTTTCTTT.

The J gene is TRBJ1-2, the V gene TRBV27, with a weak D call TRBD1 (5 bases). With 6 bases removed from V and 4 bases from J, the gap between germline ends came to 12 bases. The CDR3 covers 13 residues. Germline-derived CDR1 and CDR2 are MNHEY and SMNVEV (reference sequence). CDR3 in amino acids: CASSRQYLYGYTF. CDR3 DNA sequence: TGTGCCAGCAGCCGACAGTACCTCTATGGCTACACCTTC.

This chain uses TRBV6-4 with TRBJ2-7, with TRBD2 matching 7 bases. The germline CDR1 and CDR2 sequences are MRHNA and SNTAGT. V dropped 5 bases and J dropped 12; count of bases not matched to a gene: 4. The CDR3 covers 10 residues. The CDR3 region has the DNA TGTGCCAGCAGTTGGGAGGGAAGGTACTTC. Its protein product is CASSWEGRYF.

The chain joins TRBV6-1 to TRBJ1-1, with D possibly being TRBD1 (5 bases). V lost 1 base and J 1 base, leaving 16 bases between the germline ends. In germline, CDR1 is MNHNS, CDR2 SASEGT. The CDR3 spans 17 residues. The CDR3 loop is CASSEDWGVVGNTEAFF. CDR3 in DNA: TGTGCCAGCAGTGAAGATTGGGGGGTGGTGGGGAACACTGAAGCTTTCTTT.

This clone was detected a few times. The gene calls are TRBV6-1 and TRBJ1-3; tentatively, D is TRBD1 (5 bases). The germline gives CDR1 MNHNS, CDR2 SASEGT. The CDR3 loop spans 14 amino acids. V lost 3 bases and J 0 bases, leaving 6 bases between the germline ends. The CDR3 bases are TGTGCCAGCAGTGATCAGGGCTCTGGAAACACCATATATTTT. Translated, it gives CASSDQGSGNTIYF.

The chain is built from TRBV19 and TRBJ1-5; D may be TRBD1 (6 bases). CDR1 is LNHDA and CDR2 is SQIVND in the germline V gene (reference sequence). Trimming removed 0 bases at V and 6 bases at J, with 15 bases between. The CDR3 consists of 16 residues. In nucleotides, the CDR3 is TGTGCCAGTAGTATAGAGGGAGGGGGACGGGGTCAGCCCCAGCATTTT. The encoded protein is CASSIEGGGRGQPQHF.

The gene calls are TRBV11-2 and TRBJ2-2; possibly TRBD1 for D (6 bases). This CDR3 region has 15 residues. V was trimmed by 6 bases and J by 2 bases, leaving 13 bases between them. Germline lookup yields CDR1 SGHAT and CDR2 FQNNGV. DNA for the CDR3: TGTGCCAGCAGTCCCAACAGGGCCAACACCGGGGAGCTGTTTTTT. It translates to CASSPNRANTGELFF.

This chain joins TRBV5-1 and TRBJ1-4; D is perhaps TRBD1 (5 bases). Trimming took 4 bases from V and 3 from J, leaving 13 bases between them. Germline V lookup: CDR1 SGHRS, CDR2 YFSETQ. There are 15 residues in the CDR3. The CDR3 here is CASSRGERSNEKLFF. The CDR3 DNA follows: TGCGCCAGCAGCAGGGGTGAACGGTCTAATGAAAAACTGTTTTTT.

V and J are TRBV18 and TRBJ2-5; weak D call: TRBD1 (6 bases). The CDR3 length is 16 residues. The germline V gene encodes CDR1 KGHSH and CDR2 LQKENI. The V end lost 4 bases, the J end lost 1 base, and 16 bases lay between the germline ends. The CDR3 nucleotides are TGTGCCAGCTCACAAATTACAGGGAACAGCCAAGAGACCCAGTACTTC. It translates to CASSQITGNSQETQYF.

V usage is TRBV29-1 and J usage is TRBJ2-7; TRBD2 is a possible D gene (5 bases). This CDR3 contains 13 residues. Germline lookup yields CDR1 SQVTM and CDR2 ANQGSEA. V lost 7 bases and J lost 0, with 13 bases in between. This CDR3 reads CSASGKHSYEQYF. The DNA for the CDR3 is TGCAGCGCCTCGGGGAAACACTCCTACGAGCAGTACTTC.

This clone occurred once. The CDR3 nucleotides read TGCGCCAGCAGCTTGGTCTTTTCGGTGACTAGCGCTGGAGAGACCCAGTACTTC. This translates into CASSLVFSVTSAGETQYF. The chain employs TRBV5-1 and TRBJ2-5; 8 nucleotides align to TRBD2. The CDR3 is 18 residues long. In germline, CDR1 is SGHRS, CDR2 YFSETQ. Trimming cost V 0 bases and J 4 bases; bases outside gene matches: 14.

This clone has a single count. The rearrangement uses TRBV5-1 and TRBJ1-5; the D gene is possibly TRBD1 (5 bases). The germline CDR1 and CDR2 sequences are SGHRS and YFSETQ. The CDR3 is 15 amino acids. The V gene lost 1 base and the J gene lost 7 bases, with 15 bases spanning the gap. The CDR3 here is CASSLNLQEGQPQHF. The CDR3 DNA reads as TGCGCCAGCAGCTTGAACTTACAGGAGGGGCAGCCCCAGCATTTT.

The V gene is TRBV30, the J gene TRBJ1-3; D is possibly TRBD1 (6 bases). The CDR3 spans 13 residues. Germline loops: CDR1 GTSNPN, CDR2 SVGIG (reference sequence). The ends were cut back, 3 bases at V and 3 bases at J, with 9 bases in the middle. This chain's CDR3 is CAWRGAGGNTIYF. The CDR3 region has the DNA TGTGCCTGGAGGGGGGCTGGTGGAAACACCATATATTTT. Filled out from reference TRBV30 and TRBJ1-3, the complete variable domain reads SQTIHQWPATLVQPVGSPLSLECTVEGTSNPNLYWYRQAAGRGLQLLFYSVGIGQISSEVPQNLSASRPQDRQFILSSKKLLLSDSGFYLCAWRGAGGNTIYFGEGSWLTVV.

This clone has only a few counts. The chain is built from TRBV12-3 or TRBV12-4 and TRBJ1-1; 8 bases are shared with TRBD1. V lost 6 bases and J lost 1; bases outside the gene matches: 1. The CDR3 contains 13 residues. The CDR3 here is CASRQGENTEAFF. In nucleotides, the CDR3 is TGTGCCAGCAGACAGGGGGAGAACACTGAAGCTTTCTTT.

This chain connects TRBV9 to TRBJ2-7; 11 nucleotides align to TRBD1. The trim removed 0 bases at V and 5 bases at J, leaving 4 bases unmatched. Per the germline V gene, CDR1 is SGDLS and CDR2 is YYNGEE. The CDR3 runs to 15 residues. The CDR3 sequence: CASSVEGQGVDEQYF. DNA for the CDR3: TGTGCCAGCAGCGTAGAGGGACAGGGGGTGGACGAGCAGTACTTC. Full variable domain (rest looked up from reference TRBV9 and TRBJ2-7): DSGVTQTPKHLITATGQRVTLRCSPRSGDLSVYWYQQSLDQGLQFLIQYYNGEERAKGNILERFSAQQFPDLHSELNLSSLELGDSALYFCASSVEGQGVDEQYFGPGTRLTVT.

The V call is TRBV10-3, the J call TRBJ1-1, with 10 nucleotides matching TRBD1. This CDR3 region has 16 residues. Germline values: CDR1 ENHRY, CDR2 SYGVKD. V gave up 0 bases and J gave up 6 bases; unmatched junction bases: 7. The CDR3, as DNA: TGTGCCATCAGTGAGTCCCGGACAGGGGGGATCGCTGAAGCTTTCTTT. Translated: CAISESRTGGIAEAFF.

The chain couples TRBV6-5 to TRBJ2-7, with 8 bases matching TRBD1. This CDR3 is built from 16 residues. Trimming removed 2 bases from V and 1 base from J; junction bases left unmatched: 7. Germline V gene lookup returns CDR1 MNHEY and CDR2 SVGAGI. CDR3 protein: CASSYGRDRRSYEQYF. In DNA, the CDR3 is TGTGCCAGCAGTTACGGCAGGGACAGGCGGTCCTACGAGCAGTACTTC.

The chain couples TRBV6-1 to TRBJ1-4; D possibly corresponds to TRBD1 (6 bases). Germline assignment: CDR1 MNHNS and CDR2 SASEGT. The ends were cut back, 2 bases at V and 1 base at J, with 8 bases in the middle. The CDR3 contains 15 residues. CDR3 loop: CASSEIGGTNEKLFF. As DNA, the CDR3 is TGTGCCAGCAGTGAAATAGGGGGAACTAATGAAAAACTGTTTTTT.

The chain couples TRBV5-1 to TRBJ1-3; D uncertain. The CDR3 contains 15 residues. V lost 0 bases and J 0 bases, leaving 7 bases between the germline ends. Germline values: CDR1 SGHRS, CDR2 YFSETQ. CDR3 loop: CASSLGPYSGNTIYF. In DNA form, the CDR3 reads TGCGCCAGCAGCTTGGGTCCCTACTCTGGAAACACCATATATTTT.

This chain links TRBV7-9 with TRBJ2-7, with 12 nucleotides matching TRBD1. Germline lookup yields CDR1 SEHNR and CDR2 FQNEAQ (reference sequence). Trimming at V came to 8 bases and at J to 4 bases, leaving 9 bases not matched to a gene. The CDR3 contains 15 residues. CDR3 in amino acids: CASVPGTGGLYEQYF. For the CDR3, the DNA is TGTGCCAGCGTTCCAGGGACAGGGGGCCTTTACGAGCAGTACTTC.

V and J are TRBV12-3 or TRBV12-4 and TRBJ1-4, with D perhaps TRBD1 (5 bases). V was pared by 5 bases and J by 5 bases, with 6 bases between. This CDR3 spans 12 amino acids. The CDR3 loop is CASSDSNEKLFF. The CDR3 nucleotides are TGTGCCAGCAGTGACAGCAATGAAAAACTGTTTTTT.

CDR3: CSKRQDETQYF. The DNA for the CDR3 is TGCAGCAAGCGACAGGATGAGACCCAGTACTTC. This sequence joins TRBV29-1 and TRBJ2-5; tentatively, D is TRBD1 (6 bases). V was clipped by 8 bases and J by 5 bases, with 12 bases between them. Per germline, CDR1 SQVTM and CDR2 ANQGSEA. This CDR3 is 11 amino acids long.

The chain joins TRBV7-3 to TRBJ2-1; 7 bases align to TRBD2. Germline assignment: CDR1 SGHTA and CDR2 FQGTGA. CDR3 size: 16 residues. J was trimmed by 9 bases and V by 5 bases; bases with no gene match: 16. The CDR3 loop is CASSQRRLAPGGEQFF. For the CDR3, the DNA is TGTGCCAGCAGCCAACGAAGACTAGCCCCCGGGGGTGAGCAGTTCTTC.

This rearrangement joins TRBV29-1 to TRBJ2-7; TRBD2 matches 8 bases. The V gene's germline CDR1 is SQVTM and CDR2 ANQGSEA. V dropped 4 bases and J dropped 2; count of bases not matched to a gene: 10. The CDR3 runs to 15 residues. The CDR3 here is CSVVEPGLVPYEQYF. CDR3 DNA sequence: TGCAGCGTTGTCGAGCCGGGACTAGTCCCCTACGAGCAGTACTTC.

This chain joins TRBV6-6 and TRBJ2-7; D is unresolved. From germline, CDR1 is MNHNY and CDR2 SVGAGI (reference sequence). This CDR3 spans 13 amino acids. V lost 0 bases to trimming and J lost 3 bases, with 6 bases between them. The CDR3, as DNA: TGTGCCAGCAGTTACTCGGCAGTCTACGAGCAGTACTTC. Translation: CASSYSAVYEQYF.

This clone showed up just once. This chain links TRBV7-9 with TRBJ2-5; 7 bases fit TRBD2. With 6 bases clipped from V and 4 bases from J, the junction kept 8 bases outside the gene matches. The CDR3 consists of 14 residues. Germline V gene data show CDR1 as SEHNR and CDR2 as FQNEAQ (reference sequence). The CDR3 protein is CASRAGGSGETQYF. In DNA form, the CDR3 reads TGTGCCAGCAGAGCCGGGGGGTCGGGAGAGACCCAGTACTTC.

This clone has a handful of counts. Written as DNA, the CDR3 is TGTGCCAGCAGTTCCGGTGGACTAGCGGGGGGCCAAGAGACCCAGTACTTC. Translated, it gives CASSSGGLAGGQETQYF. The J gene is TRBJ2-5, the V gene TRBV28, with 14 bases matching TRBD2. V was clipped by 4 bases and J by 1 base; unmatched bases: 5. There are 17 residues in the CDR3. CDR1 MDHEN and CDR2 SYDVKM come from the germline V gene. Combining the CDR3 with reference TRBV28 and TRBJ2-5 gives the whole variable domain DVKVTQSSRYLVKRTGEKVFLECVQDMDHENMFWYRQDPGLGLRLIYFSYDVKMKEKGDIPEGYSVSREKKERFSLILESASTNQTSMYLCASSSGGLAGGQETQYFGPGTRLLVL.

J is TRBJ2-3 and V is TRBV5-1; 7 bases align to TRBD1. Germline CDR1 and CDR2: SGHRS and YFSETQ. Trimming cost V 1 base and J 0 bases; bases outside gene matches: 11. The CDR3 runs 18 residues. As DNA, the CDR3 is TGCGCCAGCAGCTTGAGGGGCGACAGGGTGGGAAGCACAGATACGCAGTATTTT. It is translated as CASSLRGDRVGSTDTQYF.